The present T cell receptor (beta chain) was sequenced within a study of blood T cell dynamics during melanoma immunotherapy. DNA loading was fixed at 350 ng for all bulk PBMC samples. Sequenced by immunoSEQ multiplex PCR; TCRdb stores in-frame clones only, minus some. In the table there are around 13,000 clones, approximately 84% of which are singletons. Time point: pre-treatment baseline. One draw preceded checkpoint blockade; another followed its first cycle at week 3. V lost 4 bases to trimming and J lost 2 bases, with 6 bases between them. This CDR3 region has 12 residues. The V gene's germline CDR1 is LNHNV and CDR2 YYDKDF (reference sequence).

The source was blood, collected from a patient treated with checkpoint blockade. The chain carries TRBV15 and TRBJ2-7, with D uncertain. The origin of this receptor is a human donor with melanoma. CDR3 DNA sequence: TGTGCCACCAGCACGGGCCCCTACGAGCAGTACTTC. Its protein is CATSTGPYEQYF.